The clone carrying this TCR beta chain was detected only a few times. This CDR3 contains 13 residues. From germline, CDR1 is GTSNPN and CDR2 SVGIG (reference sequence). Deletions cut 2 bases from V and 0 bases from J, with 7 bases between. This specimen comes from a study of beta chain features in type 1 diabetes. cDNA synthesis used the whole RNA isolate, giving expressed TCRB sequences. Produced via immunoSEQ multiplex PCR; TCRdb's table is partial and in-frame only. The repertoire consists of hundreds of thousands of clones, with roughly 31% occurring once and the leading ten covering roughly 0.066%.

This receptor was obtained from a man between 18 and 35 years old in good health. Sequenced sample: naive CD4+ T cells from blood. This chain uses TRBV30 with TRBJ1-1; D remains ambiguous. The CDR3 sequence: CAWSPTVNTEAFF. CDR3 sequence (DNA): TGTGCCTGGAGTCCGACGGTGAACACTGAAGCTTTCTTT.